This TCR beta chain comes out of a study of shared clonotypes between healthy human individuals. Findings and limits, study-wide: Sharing across several donors was seen in 5% to 5.5% of naive CD4 clonotypes.

As regards this clone: Its antigen is still unknown.

TCRdb keeps only in-frame clones here, not all; method: immunoSEQ multiplex PCR. The sample shows some 1,400,000 clones, 96% of them seen only once. Germline V gene lookup returns CDR1 MNHNS and CDR2 SASEGT. The length of the CDR3 is 13 residues. The V and J ends lost 10 bases and 0 bases respectively, with 13 bases between them. The chain carries TRBV6-1 and TRBJ2-7; D is perhaps TRBD1 (6 bases). This sequence was found in a man under 40 in good health. Sequenced sample: naive CD4+ T cells sorted from blood. The subset: CD45RA+ positively selected. Written as DNA, the CDR3 is TGTGCCACCCAAACAGGGAGCTCCTACGAGCAGTACTTC. This gives the protein CATQTGSSYEQYF.